Below, 21 T cell receptor beta chains from the same sample are listed, as sequenced in a study of cytomegalovirus exposure and HLA in healthy donors. The PCR was carried out with 60 Vbeta primers and 13 Jbeta primers. Profiled with immunoSEQ multiplex PCR; TCRdb holds only in-frame clones, not every one. The sample includes 300,000 or so clones, roughly four fifths seen only once; the top ten take about 2%. Input material: PBMCs. All receptors come from a woman in her 40s in good health and CMV-seropositive.

The genes are TRBV7-3 and TRBJ2-1, with D perhaps TRBD1 (5 bases). The CDR3 covers 16 residues. Germline CDR1 is SGHTA and CDR2 is FQGTGA. Trimming removed 4 bases from V and 0 bases from J, with 13 bases in between. The CDR3 loop reads CASSYWGLSSYNEQFF. DNA for the CDR3: TGTGCCAGCAGCTATTGGGGCCTGAGCTCCTACAATGAGCAGTTCTTC.

The chain joins TRBV5-8 to TRBJ1-5; possible D gene TRBD1, 5 bases. CDR1 SGHTS and CDR2 YDEGEE come from the germline V gene. The CDR3 loop spans 16 amino acids. V was clipped by 0 bases and J by 3 bases, with 13 bases between them. The CDR3 loop is CASSLAGASSNQPQHF. The DNA of the CDR3 is TGTGCCAGCAGCTTGGCTGGGGCATCCTCCAATCAGCCCCAGCATTTT. Combining the CDR3 with reference TRBV5-8 and TRBJ1-5 gives the whole variable domain EAGVTQSPTHLIKTRGQQATLRCSPISGHTSVYWYQQALGLGLQFLLWYDEGEERNRGNFPPRFSGRQFPNYSSELNVNALELEDSALYLCASSLAGASSNQPQHFGDGTRLSIL.

Remarks on this clone: Germline and junction disagree at one end, which may indicate a read error. The rearrangement uses TRBV15 and TRBJ1-1; 12 bases are shared with TRBD1. Germline V gene sequence: CDR1 LNHNV, CDR2 YYDKDF (reference sequence). The CDR3 covers 14 residues. CDR3 in DNA: TGTGCCACCAGCAGAGATCGGGGACAGGGGGCCAGGAACTTT. Protein product: CATSRDRGQGARNF. Supplemented by reference TRBV15 and TRBJ1-1, the full variable domain reads DAMVIQNPRYQVTQFGKPVTLSCSQTLNHNVMYWYQQKSSQAPKLLFHYYDKDFNNEADTPDNFQSRRPNTSFCFLDIRSPGLGDTAMYLCATSRDRGQGARNFGQGTRLTVV.

The chain is built from TRBV30 and TRBJ2-3, with 7 bases that match TRBD2. The CDR3 covers 13 residues. V was pared by 2 bases and J by 2 bases, with 1 base of the junction left unmatched. CDR1 GTSNPN and CDR2 SVGIG come from the germline V gene (reference sequence). The DNA of the CDR3 is TGTGCCTGGAGTCGGGACTACACAGATACGCAGTATTTT. It encodes CAWSRDYTDTQYF.

The chain joins TRBV18 to TRBJ2-2; a weak D match, TRBD2 (6 bases). Germline V lookup: CDR1 KGHSH, CDR2 LQKENI. V dropped 5 bases and J dropped 0 bases, with 10 bases sitting between them. The CDR3 loop spans 15 amino acids. The CDR3 loop reads CASSFGSSNTGELFF. The CDR3 DNA sequence: TGTGCCAGCTCATTCGGGAGCTCGAACACCGGGGAGCTGTTTTTT.

The chain has TRBV30 and TRBJ1-4, with a possible D match to TRBD1 (5 bases). Germline CDR1 and CDR2: GTSNPN and SVGIG (reference sequence). The CDR3 sequence is 12 residues long. The V end lost 6 bases, the J end lost 3 bases, and 8 bases lay between the germline ends. This CDR3 is CACGGANEKLFF. CDR3 sequence (DNA): TGTGCCTGCGGAGGGGCTAATGAAAAACTGTTTTTT.

The chain uses TRBV2 and TRBJ1-6; 8 bases map to TRBD1. The CDR3 has 15 amino acids. From germline, CDR1 is SNHLY and CDR2 FYNNEI. Unmatched junction bases numbered 6, after V lost 4 bases and J lost 7 bases. DNA for the CDR3: TGTGCCAGCAGTGCATCAGGGGGCTTAAATTCACCCCTCCACTTT. It codes for CASSASGGLNSPLHF.

The genes are TRBV19 and TRBJ2-2, with TRBD1 matching 8 bases. The CDR3 consists of 15 residues. CDR1 is LNHDA, CDR2 SQIVND, per germline (reference sequence). The ends lost 6 bases at V and 6 bases at J; junction bases unmatched: 9. CDR3 residues: CASSTDRGAAGELFF. The CDR3 DNA sequence: TGTGCCAGTAGCACCGACAGGGGTGCGGCCGGGGAGCTGTTTTTT.

The chain carries TRBV9 and TRBJ1-4; 8 bases fit TRBD1. The J segment lost 4 bases and the V segment lost 4 bases, leaving 12 bases of the junction unmatched. The germline V gene has CDR1 SGDLS and CDR2 YYNGEE. CDR3 size: 17 residues. CDR3 region: CASSSGQGLPINEKLFF. CDR3 nucleotides: TGTGCCAGCAGCTCAGGACAGGGCCTACCAATTAATGAAAAACTGTTTTTT.

The chain links TRBV5-1 to TRBJ1-4; tentatively, D is TRBD1 (5 bases). This CDR3 spans 14 amino acids. Germline CDR1 is SGHRS and CDR2 is YFSETQ. V lost 2 bases to trimming and J lost 4 bases, with 9 bases between them. The CDR3 loop is CASSFGQSNEKLFF. CDR3 sequence (DNA): TGCGCCAGCAGCTTCGGACAAAGTAATGAAAAACTGTTTTTT.

The chain joins TRBV5-5 to TRBJ1-1; D not certain. In germline, CDR1 is SGHKS, CDR2 YYEKEE (reference sequence). This CDR3 region has 13 residues. The germline V and J ends were trimmed by 3 bases and 3 bases, with 9 bases remaining between them. CDR3 in amino acids: CASSSGSYTEAFF. In DNA form, the CDR3 reads TGTGCCAGCAGCTCCGGGAGTTACACTGAAGCTTTCTTT.

CDR3 sequence (DNA): TGTGCCAGCAGCGTAGCAGGACTCTCCTACGAGCAGTACTTC. This gives the protein CASSVAGLSYEQYF. The rearrangement joins TRBV9 to TRBJ2-7; the D gene is possibly TRBD2 (5 bases). V lost 0 bases and J lost 0, with 7 bases in between. Germline assignment: CDR1 SGDLS and CDR2 YYNGEE. The CDR3 runs 14 residues.

The CDR3 region has the DNA TGTGCCAGCAGTTACCAGGGGGAAATTGGTGGCTACACCTTC. Translated: CASSYQGEIGGYTF. The chain joins TRBV6-6 to TRBJ1-2, with 7 bases identical to TRBD1. The CDR3 has 14 amino acids. Germline lookup yields CDR1 MNHNY and CDR2 SVGAGI (reference sequence). J was trimmed by 7 bases and V by 2 bases; bases with no gene match: 7.

The chain links TRBV10-3 to TRBJ2-3, with D possibly TRBD2 on 6 matching bases. The CDR3 consists of 15 residues. Germline V lookup: CDR1 ENHRY, CDR2 SYGVKD. Trimming left V 4 bases short and J 4 bases short, with 15 bases between. CDR3 sequence: CAISAAGREADTQYF. The CDR3 DNA reads as TGTGCCATCAGTGCCGCGGGAAGGGAGGCAGATACGCAGTATTTT.

This clone appeared a few times. The chain joins TRBV4-3 to TRBJ2-6, with a possible D match to TRBD1 (6 bases). Trimming took off 0 bases at V and 0 bases at J, with 9 bases between the two ends. The CDR3 consists of 17 residues. Germline CDR1 reads LGHNA; CDR2 reads YSLEER. As DNA, the CDR3 is TGCGCCAGCAGCCAAGAGGGGACATCCTCTGGGGCCAACGTCCTGACTTTC. It translates to CASSQEGTSSGANVLTF.

The rearrangement joins TRBV21-1 to TRBJ1-5; the table calls TRBD1, which could not be checked here. TRBV21-1 is given as a pseudogene. The CDR3 covers 17 residues. As DNA, the CDR3 is TGTGCCAGCAGTCCCCAGAGGGGACAGGGCAGCAATCAGCCCCAGCATTTT. Amino acid sequence: CASSPQRGQGSNQPQHF.

The V gene is TRBV19, the J gene TRBJ1-1, with 8 bases matching TRBD1. Germline trimming cut 5 bases from V and 6 bases from J; bases unmatched to any gene: 8. The CDR3 spans 14 residues. Germline values: CDR1 LNHDA, CDR2 SQIVND (reference sequence). The CDR3 bases are TGTGCCAGTAGTTCCCAGGGGGCGCCCGCTGAAGCTTTCTTT. Its protein is CASSSQGAPAEAFF. Looking up the rest from reference TRBV19 and TRBJ1-1 gives the full variable domain: DGGITQSPKYLFRKEGQNVTLSCEQNLNHDAMYWYRQDPGQGLRLIYYSQIVNDFQKGDIAEGYSVSREKKESFPLTVTSAQKNPTAFYLCASSSQGAPAEAFFGQGTRLTVV.

In the case of this clone: Other DNA sequences in the sample encode the same CDR3. The CDR3 sequence: CASSLDRGYGYTF. The DNA for the CDR3 is TGTGCCAGCAGCCTAGACAGGGGCTATGGCTACACCTTC. This chain links TRBV7-6 with TRBJ1-2; 8 positions match TRBD1. The germline V gene encodes CDR1 SGHVS and CDR2 FNYEAQ. V shed 5 bases and J 4 bases; nucleotides not matched to a gene: 3. The CDR3 runs to 13 residues.

This clone showed up just once. The chain uses TRBV6-5 and TRBJ2-3; D might be TRBD2 (5 bases). The CDR3 is 15 residues long. Per germline, CDR1 MNHEY and CDR2 SVGAGI. The V and J ends lost 5 bases and 1 base respectively, with 13 bases between them. CDR3 protein: CASSRPLGGTDTQYF. The CDR3 nucleotides read TGTGCCAGCAGTCGCCCACTAGGAGGCACAGATACGCAGTATTTT.

The chain uses TRBV21-1 and TRBJ1-1; the DNA was not used to check the table's D call, TRBD1. TRBV21-1 represents a pseudogene. The CDR3 has 16 amino acids. The chain's CDR3 is CASSMKKGHLTTEAFF. CDR3 sequence (DNA): TGTGCCAGCAGCATGAAAAAAGGACACCTCACCACTGAAGCTTTCTTT.

The V and J genes are TRBV6-1 and TRBJ1-5, with 12 positions matching TRBD1. With V trimmed by 0 bases and J by 6 bases, 6 bases remained unmatched. The length of the CDR3 is 17 residues. Germline V gives CDR1 MNHNS, CDR2 SASEGT. Here the CDR3 DNA reads TGTGCCAGCAGTGAAGCCCCGGGACAGGGGGCAGTTCAGCCCCAGCATTTT. This sequence encodes CASSEAPGQGAVQPQHF.